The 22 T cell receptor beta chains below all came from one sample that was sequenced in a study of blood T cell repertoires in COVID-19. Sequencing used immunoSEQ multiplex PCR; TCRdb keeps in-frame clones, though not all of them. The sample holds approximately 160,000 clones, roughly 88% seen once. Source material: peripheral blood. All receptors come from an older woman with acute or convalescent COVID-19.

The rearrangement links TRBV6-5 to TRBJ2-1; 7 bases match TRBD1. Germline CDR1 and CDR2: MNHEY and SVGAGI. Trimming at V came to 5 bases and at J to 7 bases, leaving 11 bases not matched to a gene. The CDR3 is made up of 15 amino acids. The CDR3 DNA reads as TGTGCCAGCAGTCTCCAACCGGGGACAGCAAATGAGCAGTTCTTC. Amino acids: CASSLQPGTANEQFF.

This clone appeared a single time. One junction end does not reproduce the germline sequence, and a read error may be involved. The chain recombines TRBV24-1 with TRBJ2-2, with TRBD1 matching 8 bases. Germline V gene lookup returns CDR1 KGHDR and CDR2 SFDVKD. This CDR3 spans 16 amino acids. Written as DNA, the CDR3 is TGTGCCACCAGTGACCGGCAGGGGGCGAAGACCGGGGAGCTGTTTTTT. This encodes CATSDRQGAKTGELFF.

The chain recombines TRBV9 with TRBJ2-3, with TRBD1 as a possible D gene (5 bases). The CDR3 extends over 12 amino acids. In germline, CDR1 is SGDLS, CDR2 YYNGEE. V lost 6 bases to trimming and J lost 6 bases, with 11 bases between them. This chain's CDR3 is CASTDSWDTQYF. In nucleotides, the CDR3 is TGTGCCAGCACCGACAGTTGGGATACGCAGTATTTT.

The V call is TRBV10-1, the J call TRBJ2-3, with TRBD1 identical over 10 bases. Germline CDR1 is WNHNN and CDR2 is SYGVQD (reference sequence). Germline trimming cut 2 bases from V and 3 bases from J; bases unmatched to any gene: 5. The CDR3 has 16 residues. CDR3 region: CASSEPGQGKTDTQYF. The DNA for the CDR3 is TGCGCCAGCAGTGAGCCGGGACAGGGGAAGACAGATACGCAGTATTTT.

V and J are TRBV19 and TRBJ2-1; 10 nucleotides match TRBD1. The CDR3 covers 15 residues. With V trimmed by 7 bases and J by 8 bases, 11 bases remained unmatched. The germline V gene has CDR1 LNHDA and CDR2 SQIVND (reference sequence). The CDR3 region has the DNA TGTGCCAGTAACCGACAGGGGGCGGGTATAGATGAGCAGTTCTTC. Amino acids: CASNRQGAGIDEQFF.

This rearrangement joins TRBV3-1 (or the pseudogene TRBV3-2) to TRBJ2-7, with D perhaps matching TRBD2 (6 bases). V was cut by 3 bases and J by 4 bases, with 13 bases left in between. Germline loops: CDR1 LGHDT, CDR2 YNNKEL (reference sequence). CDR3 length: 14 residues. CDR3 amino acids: CASSHQGLGYEQYF. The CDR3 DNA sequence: TGTGCCAGCAGCCATCAGGGACTGGGATACGAGCAGTACTTC.

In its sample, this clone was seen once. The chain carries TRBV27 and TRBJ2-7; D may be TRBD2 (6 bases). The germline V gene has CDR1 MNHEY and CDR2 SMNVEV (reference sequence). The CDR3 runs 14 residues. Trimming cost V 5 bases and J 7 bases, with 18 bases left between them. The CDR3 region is CASSMAAGTVEQYF. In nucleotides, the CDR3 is TGTGCCAGCAGTATGGCCGCGGGGACGGTTGAGCAGTACTTC.

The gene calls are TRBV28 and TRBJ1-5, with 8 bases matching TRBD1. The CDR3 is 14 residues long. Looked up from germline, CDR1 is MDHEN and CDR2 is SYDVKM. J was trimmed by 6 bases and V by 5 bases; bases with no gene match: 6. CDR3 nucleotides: TGTGCCAGCAGTCCCAACAGGGGGGTTCAGCCCCAGCATTTT. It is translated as CASSPNRGVQPQHF.

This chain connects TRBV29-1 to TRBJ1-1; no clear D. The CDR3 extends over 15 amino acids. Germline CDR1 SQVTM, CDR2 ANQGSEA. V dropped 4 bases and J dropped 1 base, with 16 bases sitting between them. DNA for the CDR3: TGCAGCGTTGGAGGTTTTTATGGAGAGAACACTGAAGCTTTCTTT. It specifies CSVGGFYGENTEAFF.

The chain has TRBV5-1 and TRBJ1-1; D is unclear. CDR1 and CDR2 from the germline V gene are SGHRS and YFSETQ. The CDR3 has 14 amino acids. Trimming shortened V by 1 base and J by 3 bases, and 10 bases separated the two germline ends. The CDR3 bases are TGCGCCAGCAGCTTGTTGCCGGGGTACACTGAAGCTTTCTTT. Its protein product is CASSLLPGYTEAFF.

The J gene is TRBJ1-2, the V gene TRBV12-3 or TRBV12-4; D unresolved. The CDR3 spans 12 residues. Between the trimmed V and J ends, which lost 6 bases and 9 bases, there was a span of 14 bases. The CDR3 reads CASRGGKKSYTF. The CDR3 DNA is TGTGCCAGCAGGGGAGGGAAGAAGAGCTACACCTTC.

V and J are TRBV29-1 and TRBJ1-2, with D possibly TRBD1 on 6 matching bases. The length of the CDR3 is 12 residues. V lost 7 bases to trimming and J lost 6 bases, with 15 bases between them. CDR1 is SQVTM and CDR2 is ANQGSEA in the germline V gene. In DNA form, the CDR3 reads TGCAGCGGCGCGGGCAGGGGCCATGGCTACACCTTC. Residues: CSGAGRGHGYTF.

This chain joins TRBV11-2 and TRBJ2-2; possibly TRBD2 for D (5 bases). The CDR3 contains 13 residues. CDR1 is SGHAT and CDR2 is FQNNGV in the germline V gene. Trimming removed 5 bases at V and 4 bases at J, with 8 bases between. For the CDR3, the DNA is TGTGCCAGCAGCCCTAGCCGCACCGGGGAGCTGTTTTTT. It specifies CASSPSRTGELFF.

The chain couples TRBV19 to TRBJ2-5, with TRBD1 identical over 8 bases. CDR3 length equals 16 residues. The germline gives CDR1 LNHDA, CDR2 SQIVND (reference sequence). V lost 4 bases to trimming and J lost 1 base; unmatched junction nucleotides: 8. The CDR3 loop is CASSKLTGAPQETQYF. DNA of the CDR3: TGTGCCAGTAGTAAGCTGACAGGGGCCCCCCAAGAGACCCAGTACTTC.

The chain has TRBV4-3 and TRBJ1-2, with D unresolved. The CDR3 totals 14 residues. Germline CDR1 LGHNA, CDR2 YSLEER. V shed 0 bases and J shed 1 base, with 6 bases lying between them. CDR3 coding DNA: TGCGCCAGCAGCCAAGATCCGGGTAACTATGGCTACACCTTC. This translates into CASSQDPGNYGYTF.

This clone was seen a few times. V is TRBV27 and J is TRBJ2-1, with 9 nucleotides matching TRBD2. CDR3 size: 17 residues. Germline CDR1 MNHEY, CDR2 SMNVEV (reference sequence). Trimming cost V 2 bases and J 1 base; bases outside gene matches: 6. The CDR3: CASSLASGGLSYNEQFF. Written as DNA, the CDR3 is TGTGCCAGCAGTTTAGCCAGCGGGGGGTTGTCCTACAATGAGCAGTTCTTC.

CDR3 sequence (DNA): TGTGCCAGCAGCTCCCGGGACAGCCTAAACGGGGAGACCCAGTACTTC. It encodes CASSSRDSLNGETQYF. The chain couples TRBV7-9 to TRBJ2-5; 7 nucleotides line up with TRBD1. Trimming at V came to 4 bases and at J to 5 bases, leaving 13 bases not matched to a gene. Germline CDR1 and CDR2: SEHNR and FQNEAQ (reference sequence). This CDR3 has 16 amino acids.

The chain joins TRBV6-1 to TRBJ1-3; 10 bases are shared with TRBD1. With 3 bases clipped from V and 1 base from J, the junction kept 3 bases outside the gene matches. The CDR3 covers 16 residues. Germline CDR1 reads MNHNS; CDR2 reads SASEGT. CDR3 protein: CASSDRQGASGNTIYF. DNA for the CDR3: TGTGCCAGCAGTGACAGACAGGGGGCGTCTGGAAACACCATATATTTT.

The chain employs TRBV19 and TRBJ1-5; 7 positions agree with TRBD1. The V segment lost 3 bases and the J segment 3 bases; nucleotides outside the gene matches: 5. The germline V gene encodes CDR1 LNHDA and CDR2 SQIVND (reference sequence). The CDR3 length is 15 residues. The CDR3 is CASSIGDRDNQPQHF. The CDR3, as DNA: TGTGCCAGTAGTATCGGCGACAGGGACAATCAGCCCCAGCATTTT.

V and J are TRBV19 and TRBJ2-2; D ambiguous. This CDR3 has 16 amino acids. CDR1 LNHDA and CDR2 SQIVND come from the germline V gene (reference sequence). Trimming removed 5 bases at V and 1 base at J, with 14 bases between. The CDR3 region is CASSGSANRNTGELFF. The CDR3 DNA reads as TGTGCCAGTAGTGGGTCGGCGAACAGGAACACCGGGGAGCTGTTTTTT.

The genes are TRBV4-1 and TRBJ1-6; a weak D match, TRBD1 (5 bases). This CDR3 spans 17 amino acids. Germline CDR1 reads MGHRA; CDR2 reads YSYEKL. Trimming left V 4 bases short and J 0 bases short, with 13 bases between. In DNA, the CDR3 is TGCGCCAGCAGCCCCTTCGGGGGAAGCTCCTATAATTCACCCCTCCACTTT. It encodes CASSPFGGSSYNSPLHF.

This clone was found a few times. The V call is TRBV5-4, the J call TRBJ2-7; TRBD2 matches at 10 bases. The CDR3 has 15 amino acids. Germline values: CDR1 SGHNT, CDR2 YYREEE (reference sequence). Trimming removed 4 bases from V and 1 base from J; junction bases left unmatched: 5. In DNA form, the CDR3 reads TGTGCCAGCAGCCTGGGGACTAGCGATTCCTACGAGCAGTACTTC. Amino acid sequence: CASSLGTSDSYEQYF.